The 29 T cell receptor beta chains below all came from one sample that was sequenced in a study of blood T cells in healthy people across ages. A sample-barcoded 5' primer and a J-beta primer mix were used in a second PCR of roughly 6 to 11 cycles. TCRdb ran MiXCR on the 5' RACE reads and lists one entry per CDR3 protein. The profile shows approximately 490,000 distinct CDR3 sequences, under 30% of them singletons. The data also belong to a second study, concerning T cells of mothers and their children.

The specimen sequenced was blood. The receptors originated from a boy aged 5-17 years in good health.

This chain joins TRBV2 and TRBJ1-1; perhaps TRBD1 as D (6 bases). V lost 4 bases and J 4 bases, leaving 13 bases between the germline ends. This CDR3 comprises 14 residues. The germline V gene has CDR1 SNHLY and CDR2 FYNNEI. In nucleotides, the CDR3 is TGTGCCAGCAGTGCGAGGGGGGGGGTCACTGAAGCTTTCTTT. This codes for CASSARGGVTEAFF.

This clonotype was observed a handful of times. The chain joins TRBV7-8 to TRBJ2-7; D may be TRBD2 (6 bases). The CDR3 has 17 residues. The V end was cut by 4 bases, the J end by 0 bases, with 19 bases between. Germline values: CDR1 SGHVS, CDR2 FQNEAQ. CDR3: CASSSLPLARSSYEQYF. DNA of the CDR3: TGTGCCAGCAGCTCTTTACCCCTAGCGAGGAGCTCCTACGAGCAGTACTTC.

The rearrangement joins TRBV20-1 to TRBJ2-3, with D unresolved. Germline loops: CDR1 DFQATT, CDR2 SNEGSKA (reference sequence). The CDR3 contains 14 residues. V was shortened by 0 bases and J by 2 bases, with 9 bases between the two germline ends. The chain's CDR3 is CSARDGVTTDTQYF. In nucleotides, the CDR3 is TGCAGTGCTAGAGATGGGGTAACCACAGATACGCAGTATTTT.

Worth noting for this clonotype: At one of its ends the junction is not consistent with the germline gene, which may arise from a read error. The rearrangement links TRBV5-1 to TRBJ2-1, with a possible D match to TRBD1 (5 bases). Germline CDR1 is SGHRS and CDR2 is YFSETQ. This CDR3 is built from 16 residues. The CDR3 DNA is TGTGCCAGCAGCTTGGACGACAGCGTGTTTGTCAATGAGCAGTTCTTC. Its protein is CASSLDDSVFVNEQFF.

The chain combines TRBV20-1 with TRBJ2-3, with TRBD2 matching 15 bases. V lost 4 bases and J lost 3; bases outside the gene matches: 2. Per germline, CDR1 DFQATT and CDR2 SNEGSKA (reference sequence). This CDR3 has 15 residues. The CDR3: CSATGLAGGTDTQYF. The CDR3 DNA sequence: TGCAGTGCTACGGGACTAGCGGGAGGAACAGATACGCAGTATTTT.

This chain uses TRBV5-1 with TRBJ2-3; TRBD2 aligns across 13 bases. Per the germline V gene, CDR1 is SGHRS and CDR2 is YFSETQ. Germline trimming cut 3 bases from V and 4 bases from J; bases unmatched to any gene: 5. The CDR3 spans 16 residues. The CDR3 bases are TGCGCCAGCAGCTCGGAGGGACTAGCGGGATCAGATACGCAGTATTTT. Translation gives CASSSEGLAGSDTQYF.

This clonotype was recorded a few times. The chain couples TRBV20-1 to TRBJ2-5; D gene uncertain. This CDR3 contains 11 residues. Germline CDR1 is DFQATT and CDR2 is SNEGSKA (reference sequence). V shed 7 bases and J shed 4 bases, with 10 bases lying between them. CDR3 residues: CSGKWRETQYF. In DNA, the CDR3 is TGCAGTGGAAAGTGGAGAGAGACCCAGTACTTC.

The gene calls are TRBV20-1 and TRBJ2-4; TRBD2 matches at 9 bases. Trimming at V came to 0 bases and at J to 7 bases, leaving 4 bases not matched to a gene. From germline, CDR1 is DFQATT and CDR2 SNEGSKA (reference sequence). This CDR3 is 14 amino acids long. In DNA form, the CDR3 reads TGCAGTGCTAGAGATCAGGCGGGAGGGAACATTCAGTACTTC. Amino acids: CSARDQAGGNIQYF.

The chain is built from TRBV6-6 and TRBJ1-2; 8 nucleotides match TRBD1. The CDR3 has 16 amino acids. CDR1 MNHNY and CDR2 SVGAGI come from the germline V gene (reference sequence). V lost 4 bases, J lost 8 bases, and 15 bases stayed unmatched. CDR3 region: CASSSLTGTGFRGYTF. As DNA, the CDR3 is TGTGCCAGCAGTTCCCTCACCGGGACAGGATTTCGGGGCTACACCTTC.

This clonotype was counted only a few times. This sequence joins TRBV28 and TRBJ2-3, with TRBD2 matching 7 bases. This CDR3 contains 15 residues. Germline assignment: CDR1 MDHEN and CDR2 SYDVKM. V lost 7 bases to trimming and J lost 2 bases; unmatched junction nucleotides: 9. The CDR3 protein is CASTSGDYNTDTQYF. CDR3 coding DNA: TGTGCCAGCACCTCGGGGGACTACAACACAGATACGCAGTATTTT.

This clonotype has just a few counts. Germline and junction disagree at one end, which may indicate a read error. The chain joins TRBV11-2 to TRBJ2-5; 8 bases are a match to TRBD1. Germline V gene data show CDR1 as SGHAT and CDR2 as FQNNGV. The length of the CDR3 is 12 residues. This CDR3 is CASRGQGGIRFF. In nucleotides, the CDR3 is TGTGCCAGCCGTGGACAGGGTGGTATACGGTTCTTC. Combining the CDR3 with reference TRBV11-2 and TRBJ2-5 gives the whole variable domain EAGVAQSPRYKIIEKRQSVAFWCNPISGHATLYWYQQILGQGPKLLIQFQNNGVVDDSQLPKDRFSAERLKGVDSTLKIQPAKLEDSAVYLCASRGQGGIRFFGPGTRLLVL.

This clonotype occurred a few times. The chain carries TRBV7-2 and TRBJ1-5; weak D call: TRBD1 (6 bases). The CDR3 has 13 amino acids. V lost 5 bases and J 7 bases, leaving 12 bases between the germline ends. Germline V gives CDR1 SGHTA, CDR2 FQGNSA. The CDR3 spells CASSPGQNQPQHF. In nucleotides, the CDR3 is TGTGCCAGCAGCCCCGGACAGAACCAGCCCCAGCATTTT.

Only a few counts were recorded for this clonotype. The chain has TRBV10-3 and TRBJ2-3, with a tentative D call TRBD2 (5 bases). Germline V gene sequence: CDR1 ENHRY, CDR2 SYGVKD. CDR3 length equals 17 residues. Trimming left V 4 bases short and J 3 bases short, with 20 bases between. In nucleotides, the CDR3 is TGTGCCATCAGTGGAGCTCGGCGCGGGCACACGACAGATACGCAGTATTTT. This codes for CAISGARRGHTTDTQYF.

In this sample, this clonotype turned up a few times. The V call is TRBV18, the J call TRBJ2-5; 9 bases map to TRBD1. The better agreement between TRBJ2-1 and the DNA end casts doubt on the J call. This CDR3 is 16 amino acids long. In germline, CDR1 is KGHSH, CDR2 LQKENI. This CDR3 is CASSPQRDRARNEQFF. Here the CDR3 DNA reads TGTGCCAGCTCACCTCAACGGGACAGGGCTCGCAATGAGCAGTTCTTC.

The chain has TRBV3-1 and TRBJ1-2, with D tentatively TRBD1 (6 bases). This CDR3 spans 15 amino acids. Germline CDR1 and CDR2: LGHDT and YNNKEL (reference sequence). The germline V and J ends were trimmed by 4 bases and 3 bases, with 15 bases remaining between them. The CDR3 DNA sequence: TGTGCCAGCAGCCCGGATTCCCCAGGGGACTATGGCTACACCTTC. The encoded protein is CASSPDSPGDYGYTF.

This clonotype occurred a few times. The chain employs TRBV7-2 and TRBJ2-3; TRBD2 matches at 9 bases. The CDR3 has 16 residues. CDR1 and CDR2 (germline): SGHTA, FQGNSA. V shed 0 bases and J 5 bases; nucleotides not matched to a gene: 6. The CDR3 reads CASSLAAGGPQDTQYF. The CDR3 DNA is TGTGCCAGCAGCTTAGCGGCGGGGGGGCCCCAAGATACGCAGTATTTT.

The V call is TRBV7-2, the J call TRBJ2-1; maybe TRBD1 (6 bases). This CDR3 comprises 15 residues. The germline V and J ends were trimmed by 3 bases and 2 bases, with 11 bases remaining between them. CDR1 and CDR2 (germline): SGHTA, FQGNSA. The CDR3 DNA reads as TGTGCCAGCAGCTTGAGACAGGAACCCTACAATGAGCAGTTCTTC. Amino acid sequence: CASSLRQEPYNEQFF.

This clonotype appeared a few times. CDR3 DNA sequence: TGTGCCAGCAGCCCTCTTGGAACAGGGACTGAAGCTTTCTTT. Its protein is CASSPLGTGTEAFF. The gene calls are TRBV7-6 and TRBJ1-1, with D perhaps matching TRBD1 (6 bases). Between the trimmed V and J ends, which lost 5 bases and 5 bases, there was a span of 15 bases. CDR3 length: 14 residues. Germline CDR1 reads SGHVS; CDR2 reads FNYEAQ.

This chain links TRBV5-1 with TRBJ2-2; D tentatively fits TRBD1 or TRBD2 (6 bases each). The CDR3 spans 15 residues. Germline V gene sequence: CDR1 SGHRS, CDR2 YFSETQ. The V gene lost 5 bases and the J gene lost 3 bases, with 14 bases spanning the gap. CDR3 coding DNA: TGCGCCAGCAGAATGAGGGGGGCGGACACCGGGGAGCTGTTTTTT. Its protein product is CASRMRGADTGELFF.

This clonotype occurred a few times. The chain joins TRBV29-1 to TRBJ2-5; 8 nucleotides agree with TRBD1. Gene TRBJ2-7 matches the end of the DNA better, so the J call may be wrong. Germline V gives CDR1 SQVTM, CDR2 ANQGSEA. The CDR3 sequence is 13 residues long. The chain's CDR3 is CSVDGQGGYEQYF. The CDR3 DNA reads as TGCAGCGTTGATGGACAGGGAGGATACGAGCAGTACTTC.

The chain has TRBV2 and TRBJ2-7; unclear D gene. Trimming removed 3 bases from V and 1 base from J, with 10 bases in between. CDR3 length: 14 amino acids. CDR1 is SNHLY and CDR2 is FYNNEI in the germline V gene. The CDR3 nucleotides are TGTGCCAGCAGTGAGGTAGCCGGATCCTACGAGCAGTACTTC. This codes for CASSEVAGSYEQYF.

V usage is TRBV4-2 and J usage is TRBJ2-3; TRBD2 matches at 8 bases. Germline V gene sequence: CDR1 LGHNA, CDR2 YNFKEQ. Trimming cost V 2 bases and J 4 bases; bases outside gene matches: 8. The CDR3 runs 16 residues. As DNA, the CDR3 is TGTGCCAGCAGCCAACCCGGACTAGCTAGGGCAGATACGCAGTATTTT. As protein: CASSQPGLARADTQYF.

This clonotype has just a few counts. The rearrangement links TRBV7-2 to TRBJ1-2; 10 bases match TRBD1. Germline assignment: CDR1 SGHTA and CDR2 FQGNSA. This CDR3 has 15 amino acids. The J segment lost 4 bases and the V segment lost 5 bases, leaving 7 bases of the junction unmatched. CDR3 nucleotide sequence: TGTGCCAGCAGCCCCGGGACAGGGGCCGGCTATGGCTACACCTTC. It yields the protein CASSPGTGAGYGYTF.

CDR3: CSARMGLYGYTF. The CDR3, as DNA: TGCAGTGCGAGGATGGGACTCTATGGCTACACCTTC. The chain couples TRBV20-1 to TRBJ1-2, with D possibly matching TRBD1 (5 bases). V dropped 6 bases and J dropped 4 bases, with 12 bases sitting between them. Germline-derived CDR1 and CDR2 are DFQATT and SNEGSKA (reference sequence). The CDR3 runs to 12 residues.

This clonotype showed up many times. The rearrangement links TRBV20-1 to TRBJ2-5; D may be TRBD2 (5 bases). V lost 5 bases and J 5 bases, leaving 12 bases between the germline ends. The germline gives CDR1 DFQATT, CDR2 SNEGSKA (reference sequence). This CDR3 is built from 12 residues. The CDR3 sequence: CSADAGLETQYF. In nucleotides, the CDR3 is TGCAGTGCTGACGCGGGCTTGGAGACCCAGTACTTC.

This chain connects TRBV9 to TRBJ2-7, with TRBD1 identical over 7 bases. V lost 4 bases and J lost 5; bases outside the gene matches: 9. CDR1 and CDR2 (germline): SGDLS, YYNGEE. The CDR3 covers 14 residues. The CDR3 DNA reads TGTGCCAGCAGCCCCGCGCAGGGGGTGGACGAGCAGTACTTC. Residues: CASSPAQGVDEQYF.

The genes are TRBV28 and TRBJ1-2; D is ambiguous. CDR3 size: 9 residues. Germline CDR1 is MDHEN and CDR2 is SYDVKM. In DNA form, the CDR3 reads TGTGGCTCCCCCTTCGGCTACACCTTC. It yields the protein CGSPFGYTF.

This chain joins TRBV15 and TRBJ2-1; D gene ambiguous. The CDR3 is 16 residues long. V was clipped by 0 bases and J by 1 base, with 10 bases between them. CDR1 and CDR2 from the germline V gene are LNHNV and YYDKDF (reference sequence). The CDR3 nucleotides are TGTGCCACCAGCAGAGATGGGCCAATTTCCTACAATGAGCAGTTCTTC. Translation: CATSRDGPISYNEQFF. The complete variable domain, with remaining parts taken from reference TRBV15 and TRBJ2-1, reads DAMVIQNPRYQVTQFGKPVTLSCSQTLNHNVMYWYQQKSSQAPKLLFHYYDKDFNNEADTPDNFQSRRPNTSFCFLDIRSPGLGDTAMYLCATSRDGPISYNEQFFGPGTRLTVL.

This chain joins TRBV7-2 and TRBJ2-1; TRBD2 agrees at 9 bases. The CDR3 spans 20 residues. The V and J ends lost 3 bases and 0 bases, in that order; junction bases with no gene match: 15. Germline V gives CDR1 SGHTA, CDR2 FQGNSA. CDR3 region: CASSFPKRGGDSSSYNEQFF. CDR3 DNA sequence: TGTGCCAGCAGCTTCCCCAAGCGCGGGGGGGACTCAAGCTCCTACAATGAGCAGTTCTTC. The complete variable domain, with remaining parts taken from reference TRBV7-2 and TRBJ2-1, reads GAGVSQSPSNKVTEKGKDVELRCDPISGHTALYWYRQSLGQGLEFLIYFQGNSAPDKSGLPSDRFSAERTGGSVSTLTIQRTQQEDSAVYLCASSFPKRGGDSSSYNEQFFGPGTRLTVL.